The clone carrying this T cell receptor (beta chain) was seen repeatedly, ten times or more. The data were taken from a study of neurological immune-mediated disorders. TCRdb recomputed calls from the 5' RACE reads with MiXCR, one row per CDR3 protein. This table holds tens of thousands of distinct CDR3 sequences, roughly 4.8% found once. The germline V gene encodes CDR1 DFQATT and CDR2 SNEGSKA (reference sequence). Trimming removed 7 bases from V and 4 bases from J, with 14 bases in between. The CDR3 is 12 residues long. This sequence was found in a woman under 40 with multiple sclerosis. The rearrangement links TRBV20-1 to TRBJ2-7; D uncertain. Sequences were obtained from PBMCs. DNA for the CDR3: TGCAGTGTTCCTGACGGAGAATACGAGCAGTACTTC. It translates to CSVPDGEYEQYF.